The 22 T cell receptor beta chains reported below all come from one sample, sequenced in a study of siplizumab effects on memory and regulatory T cells. This table comes from immunoSEQ multiplex PCR, and its TCRdb copy is limited to in-frame clones, with some not included. There are approximately 100,000 clones in the sample; more than 85% occur only once, and around 2.6% lies in the top ten. Sequencing input: CD4+ T cells sorted from blood. The receptors originated from a human donor in good health. Some clones in this sample may be carry-over from other donors' samples.

This chain links TRBV6-6 with TRBJ2-3; D is possibly TRBD2 (6 bases). Germline lookup yields CDR1 MNHNY and CDR2 SVGAGI (reference sequence). The CDR3 is 16 amino acids. The V gene lost 4 bases and the J gene lost 2 bases, with 16 bases spanning the gap. In DNA form, the CDR3 reads TGTGCCAGCAGTTTAGGTAGCGGAGCTTACACAGATACGCAGTATTTT. Amino acid sequence: CASSLGSGAYTDTQYF.

V usage is TRBV9 and J usage is TRBJ2-7, with TRBD2 as a possible D gene (5 bases). CDR1 is SGDLS and CDR2 is YYNGEE in the germline V gene. The CDR3 extends over 14 amino acids. Trimming left V 0 bases short and J 4 bases short, with 11 bases between. CDR3 sequence (DNA): TGTGCCAGCAGCGTAGAGGTTAGCGATTACGAGCAGTACTTC. It is translated as CASSVEVSDYEQYF.

The genes are TRBV10-1 and TRBJ2-4; tentatively, D is TRBD1 or TRBD2 (5 bases each). Per germline, CDR1 WNHNN and CDR2 SYGVQD (reference sequence). The CDR3 consists of 14 residues. Trimming stripped 4 bases from V and 8 bases from J, with 15 bases between. Here the CDR3 reads CASSGGAGRDIQYF. The CDR3 coding sequence is TGCGCCAGCAGTGGAGGTGCAGGGAGAGACATTCAGTACTTC.

V is TRBV19 and J is TRBJ2-4; 9 bases line up with TRBD1. Germline V lookup: CDR1 LNHDA, CDR2 SQIVND (reference sequence). The CDR3 length is 16 residues. V gave up 4 bases and J gave up 6 bases; unmatched junction bases: 10. This chain's CDR3 is CASSTPSQGAGNIQYF. In DNA form, the CDR3 reads TGTGCCAGTAGTACCCCATCACAGGGGGCAGGAAACATTCAGTACTTC. Looking up the rest from reference TRBV19 and TRBJ2-4 gives the full variable domain: DGGITQSPKYLFRKEGQNVTLSCEQNLNHDAMYWYRQDPGQGLRLIYYSQIVNDFQKGDIAEGYSVSREKKESFPLTVTSAQKNPTAFYLCASSTPSQGAGNIQYFGAGTRLSVL.

In the case of this clone: Additional DNA sequences in this sample encode the identical CDR3. The V gene is TRBV5-6, the J gene TRBJ2-3; 8 bases map to TRBD2. From germline, CDR1 is SGHDT and CDR2 YYEEEE. This CDR3 region has 14 residues. Germline trimming cut 2 bases from V and 6 bases from J; bases unmatched to any gene: 5. The CDR3 sequence: CASSFGRGGDTQYF. CDR3 bases: TGTGCCAGCAGCTTCGGGAGGGGTGGGGATACGCAGTATTTT.

This sequence joins TRBV18 and TRBJ1-1; D is unclear. CDR1 and CDR2 (germline): KGHSH, LQKENI. The CDR3 consists of 15 residues. The germline V and J ends were trimmed by 0 bases and 4 bases, with 12 bases remaining between them. CDR3 DNA: TGTGCCAGCTCACCACCGTATTCTGGTTCCACTGAAGCTTTCTTT. As protein: CASSPPYSGSTEAFF.

This chain joins TRBV7-9 and TRBJ2-7; D may correspond to TRBD1 or TRBD2 (5 bases each). The V end was cut by 5 bases, the J end by 3 bases, with 14 bases between. The germline gives CDR1 SEHNR, CDR2 FQNEAQ (reference sequence). The CDR3 is 14 residues long. This CDR3 is CASSTPGPSYEQYF. In DNA, the CDR3 is TGTGCCAGCAGCACACCGGGGCCCAGCTACGAGCAGTACTTC.

In DNA form, the CDR3 reads TGCGCCAGCAGTTCGGGGGCTCGCTACAATGAGCAGTTCTTC. It specifies CASSSGARYNEQFF. J is TRBJ2-1 and V is TRBV5-1; the D call may be TRBD1 or TRBD2 (6 bases each). V shed 5 bases and J shed 3 bases, with 12 bases lying between them. The germline V gene encodes CDR1 SGHRS and CDR2 YFSETQ. The CDR3 is 14 residues long.

The sample holds one count of this clone. The rearrangement links TRBV11-3 to TRBJ2-6; D is unresolved. The CDR3 spans 15 residues. Per germline, CDR1 SGHNT and CDR2 YENEEA. Trimming cost V 2 bases and J 4 bases, with 9 bases left between them. The CDR3 DNA is TGTGCCAGCAGCTTAAGGGAATCCGGGGCCAACGTCCTGACTTTC. Its protein product is CASSLRESGANVLTF.

With respect to this clone: Other nucleotide sequences in the sample specify the same CDR3. The genes are TRBV9 and TRBJ2-2; the D gene is possibly TRBD2 (6 bases). This CDR3 spans 16 amino acids. V lost 0 bases and J lost 0, with 9 bases in between. From germline, CDR1 is SGDLS and CDR2 YYNGEE. This CDR3 is CASSVAGGANTGELFF. DNA of the CDR3: TGTGCCAGCAGCGTAGCGGGCGGGGCGAACACCGGGGAGCTGTTTTTT.

The chain recombines TRBV15 with TRBJ2-5, with D possibly matching TRBD1 (5 bases). The germline V and J ends were trimmed by 0 bases and 5 bases, with 13 bases remaining between them. CDR1 is LNHNV, CDR2 YYDKDF, per germline (reference sequence). The CDR3 has 15 residues. CDR3 sequence reads: CATSREGRERETQYF. In nucleotides, the CDR3 is TGTGCCACCAGCAGAGAGGGCAGGGAACGGGAGACCCAGTACTTC.

This clone was seen only once. The gene calls are TRBV28 and TRBJ1-3; D is unclear. Per germline, CDR1 MDHEN and CDR2 SYDVKM. V lost 2 bases, J lost 0 bases, and 8 bases lay in between. This CDR3 has 15 amino acids. CDR3 bases: TGTGCCAGCAGTTTAGTTTCGGGCTCTGGAAACACCATATATTTT. Translated: CASSLVSGSGNTIYF.

The rearrangement uses TRBV6-1 and TRBJ1-4; D gene unclear. Looked up from germline, CDR1 is MNHNS and CDR2 is SASEGT. Between the trimmed V and J ends, which lost 0 bases and 10 bases, there was a span of 21 bases. The CDR3 length is 17 residues. In DNA, the CDR3 is TGTGCCAGCAGTGAAGCTGGTATTCGGACGGCGCCTGGAAAACTGTTTTTT. It is translated as CASSEAGIRTAPGKLFF.

V gene TRBV19 combines with J gene TRBJ1-2; TRBD1 matches at 8 bases. This CDR3 is 16 amino acids long. CDR1 and CDR2 (germline): LNHDA, SQIVND (reference sequence). V was pared by 5 bases and J by 2 bases, with 10 bases of the junction left unmatched. CDR3 protein: CASSRTGSVVNYGYTF. DNA of the CDR3: TGTGCCAGTAGTCGGACAGGGTCAGTCGTGAACTATGGCTACACCTTC.

V and J are TRBV29-1 and TRBJ1-1; no definite D call. Germline V CDR1 and CDR2: SQVTM, ANQGSEA. The CDR3 length is 13 residues. Trimming pared 3 bases from V and 5 bases from J, leaving 13 bases between. CDR3 nucleotides: TGCAGCGTTGAGGCGGGAGGGCGAACTGAAGCTTTCTTT. This translates into CSVEAGGRTEAFF.

This clone has just one count. The chain links TRBV7-6 to TRBJ2-5; tentatively, D is TRBD2 (5 bases). Trimming stripped 5 bases from V and 5 bases from J, with 18 bases between. CDR3 length: 15 residues. Germline-derived CDR1 and CDR2 are SGHVS and FNYEAQ. The CDR3 is CASSPRDPRTETQYF. The CDR3 DNA sequence: TGTGCCAGCAGCCCACGGGATCCCCGGACGGAGACCCAGTACTTC.

This clone has a handful of counts. The chain employs TRBV5-4 and TRBJ1-2, with TRBD1 matching 8 bases. Looked up from germline, CDR1 is SGHNT and CDR2 is YYREEE (reference sequence). The CDR3 is 16 residues long. V gave up 1 base and J gave up 8 bases; unmatched junction bases: 13. This chain's CDR3 is CASSLRAGGLGLGYTF. As DNA, the CDR3 is TGTGCCAGCAGCTTGAGGGCAGGGGGCCTTGGTTTAGGCTACACCTTC.

V and J are TRBV5-4 and TRBJ2-2; TRBD1 aligns across 7 bases. J gave up 4 bases and V 3 bases, and 9 bases lay outside the gene matches. CDR3 length equals 16 residues. The germline V gene has CDR1 SGHNT and CDR2 YYREEE (reference sequence). This chain's CDR3 is CASSSTGTVFTGELFF. The CDR3 DNA sequence: TGTGCCAGCAGCTCAACCGGGACAGTATTCACCGGGGAGCTGTTTTTT. The variable domain in full, completed from reference TRBV5-4 and TRBJ2-2, reads ETGVTQSPTHLIKTRGQQVTLRCSSQSGHNTVSWYQQALGQGPQFIFQYYREEENGRGNFPPRFSGLQFPNYSSELNVNALELDDSALYLCASSSTGTVFTGELFFGEGSRLTVL.

The chain joins TRBV29-1 to TRBJ2-7; D gene ambiguous. Looked up from germline, CDR1 is SQVTM and CDR2 is ANQGSEA. The CDR3 length is 13 residues. The V gene lost 1 base and the J gene lost 0 bases, with 7 bases spanning the gap. CDR3: CSVEVSSSYEQYF. For the CDR3, the DNA is TGCAGCGTTGAAGTATCCAGCTCCTACGAGCAGTACTTC.

The chain combines TRBV29-1 with TRBJ2-3; 8 bases align to TRBD2. Germline CDR1 reads SQVTM; CDR2 reads ANQGSEA. The CDR3 totals 12 residues. Losses at the gene ends were 7 bases for V and 3 bases for J; bases not matched to a gene: 3. The CDR3 region is CSAGRGTDTQYF. Written as DNA, the CDR3 is TGCAGCGCCGGGAGGGGGACAGATACGCAGTATTTT.

This chain uses TRBV27 with TRBJ1-1; no clear D gene. There are 16 residues in the CDR3. The germline V and J ends were trimmed by 5 bases and 2 bases, with 18 bases remaining between them. CDR1 is MNHEY and CDR2 is SMNVEV in the germline V gene (reference sequence). The chain's CDR3 is CASSHLQTKRNTEAFF. The CDR3 DNA sequence: TGTGCCAGCAGTCATCTTCAGACCAAGAGAAACACTGAAGCTTTCTTT.

The sample holds one count of this clone. The rearrangement joins TRBV14 to TRBJ1-2; 8 bases fit TRBD1. The V segment lost 8 bases and the J segment 1 base; nucleotides outside the gene matches: 3. The CDR3 sequence is 13 residues long. Germline V gene data show CDR1 as SGHDN and CDR2 as FVKESK. DNA of the CDR3: TGTGCCAGCCAACAGGGGGTTAACTATGGCTACACCTTC. Its protein is CASQQGVNYGYTF.